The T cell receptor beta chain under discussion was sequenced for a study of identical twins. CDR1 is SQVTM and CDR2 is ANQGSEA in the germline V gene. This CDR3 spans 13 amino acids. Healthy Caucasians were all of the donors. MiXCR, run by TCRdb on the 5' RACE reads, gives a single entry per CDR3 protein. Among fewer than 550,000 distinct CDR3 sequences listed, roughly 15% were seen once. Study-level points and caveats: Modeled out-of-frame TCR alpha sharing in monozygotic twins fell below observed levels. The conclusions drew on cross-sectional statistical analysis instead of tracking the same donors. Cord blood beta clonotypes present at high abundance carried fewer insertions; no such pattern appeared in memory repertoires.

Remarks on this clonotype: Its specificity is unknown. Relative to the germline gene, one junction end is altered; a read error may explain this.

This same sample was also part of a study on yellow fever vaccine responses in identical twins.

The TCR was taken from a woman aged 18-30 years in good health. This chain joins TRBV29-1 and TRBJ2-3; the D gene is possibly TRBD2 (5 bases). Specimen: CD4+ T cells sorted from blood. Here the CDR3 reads CSVEGGMASRLFF. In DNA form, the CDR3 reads TGCAGCGTTGAAGGTGGGATGGCTAGCCGTTTATTTTTT.